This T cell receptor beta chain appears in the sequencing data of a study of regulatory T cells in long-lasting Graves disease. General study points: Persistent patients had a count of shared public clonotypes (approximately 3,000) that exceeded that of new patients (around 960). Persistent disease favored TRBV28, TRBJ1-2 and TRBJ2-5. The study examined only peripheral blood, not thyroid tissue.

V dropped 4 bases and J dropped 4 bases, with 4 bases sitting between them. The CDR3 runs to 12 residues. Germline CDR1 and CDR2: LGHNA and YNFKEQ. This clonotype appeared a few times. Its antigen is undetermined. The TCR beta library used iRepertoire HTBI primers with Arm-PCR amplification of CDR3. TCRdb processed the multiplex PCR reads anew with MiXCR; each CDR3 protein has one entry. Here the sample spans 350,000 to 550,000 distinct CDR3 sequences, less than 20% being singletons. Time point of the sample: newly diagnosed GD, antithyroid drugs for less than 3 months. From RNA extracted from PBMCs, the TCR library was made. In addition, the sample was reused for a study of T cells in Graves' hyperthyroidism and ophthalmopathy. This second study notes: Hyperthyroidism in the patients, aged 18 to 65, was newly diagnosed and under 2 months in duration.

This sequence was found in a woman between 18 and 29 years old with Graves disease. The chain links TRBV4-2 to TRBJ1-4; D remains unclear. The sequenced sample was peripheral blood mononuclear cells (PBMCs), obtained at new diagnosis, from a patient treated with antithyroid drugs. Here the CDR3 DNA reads TGTGCCAGCAGCCCTCGTAATGAAAAACTGTTTTTT. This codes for CASSPRNEKLFF.